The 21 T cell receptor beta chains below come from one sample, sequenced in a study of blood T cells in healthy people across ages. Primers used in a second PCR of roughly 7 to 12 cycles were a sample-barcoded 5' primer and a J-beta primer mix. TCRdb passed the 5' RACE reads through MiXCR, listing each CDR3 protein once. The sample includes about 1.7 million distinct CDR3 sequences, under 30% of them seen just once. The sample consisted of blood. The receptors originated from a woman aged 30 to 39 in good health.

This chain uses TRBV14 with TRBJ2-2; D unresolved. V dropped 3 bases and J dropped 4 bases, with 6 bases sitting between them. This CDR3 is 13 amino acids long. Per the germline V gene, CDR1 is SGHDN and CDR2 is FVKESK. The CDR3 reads CASSHGATGELFF. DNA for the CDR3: TGTGCCAGCAGCCATGGCGCCACCGGGGAGCTGTTTTTT.

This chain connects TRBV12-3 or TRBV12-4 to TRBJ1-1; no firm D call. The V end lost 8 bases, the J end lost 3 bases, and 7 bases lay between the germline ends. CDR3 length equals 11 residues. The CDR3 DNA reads TGTGCCAGCTTCACGTACACTGAAGCTTTCTTT. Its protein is CASFTYTEAFF.

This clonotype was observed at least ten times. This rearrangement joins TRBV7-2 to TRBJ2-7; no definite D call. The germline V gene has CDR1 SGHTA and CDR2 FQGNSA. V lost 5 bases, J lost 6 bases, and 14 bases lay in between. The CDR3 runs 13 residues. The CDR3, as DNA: TGTGCCAGCAGCCCCCGCGGATCGCTCGAGCAGTACTTC. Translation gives CASSPRGSLEQYF. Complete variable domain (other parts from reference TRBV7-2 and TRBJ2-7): GAGVSQSPSNKVTEKGKDVELRCDPISGHTALYWYRQSLGQGLEFLIYFQGNSAPDKSGLPSDRFSAERTGGSVSTLTIQRTQQEDSAVYLCASSPRGSLEQYFGPGTRLTVT.

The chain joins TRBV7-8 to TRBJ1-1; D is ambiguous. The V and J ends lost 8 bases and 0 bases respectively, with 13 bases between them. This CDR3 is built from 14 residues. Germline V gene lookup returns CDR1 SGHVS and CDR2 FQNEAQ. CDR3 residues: CASLSPNMNTEAFF. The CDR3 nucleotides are TGTGCCAGCTTATCCCCCAACATGAACACTGAAGCTTTCTTT.

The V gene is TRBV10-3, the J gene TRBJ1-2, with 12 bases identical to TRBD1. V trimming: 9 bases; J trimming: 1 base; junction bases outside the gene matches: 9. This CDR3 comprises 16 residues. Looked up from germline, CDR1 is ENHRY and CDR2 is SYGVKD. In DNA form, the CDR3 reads TGTGCCATAAGTCCCGGGACAGGGGGCGGTAACTATGGCTACACCTTC. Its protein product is CAISPGTGGGNYGYTF.

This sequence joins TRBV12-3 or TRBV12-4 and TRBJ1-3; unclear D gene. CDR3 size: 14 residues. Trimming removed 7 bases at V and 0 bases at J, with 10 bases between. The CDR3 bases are TGTGCCAGCACCAATCAGATCTCTGGAAACACCATATATTTT. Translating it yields CASTNQISGNTIYF.

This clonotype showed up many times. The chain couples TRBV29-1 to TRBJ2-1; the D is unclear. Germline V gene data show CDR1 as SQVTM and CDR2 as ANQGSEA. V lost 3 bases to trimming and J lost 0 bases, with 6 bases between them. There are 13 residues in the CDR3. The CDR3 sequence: CSVDPHSYNEQFF. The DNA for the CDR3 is TGCAGCGTTGACCCTCACTCCTACAATGAGCAGTTCTTC.

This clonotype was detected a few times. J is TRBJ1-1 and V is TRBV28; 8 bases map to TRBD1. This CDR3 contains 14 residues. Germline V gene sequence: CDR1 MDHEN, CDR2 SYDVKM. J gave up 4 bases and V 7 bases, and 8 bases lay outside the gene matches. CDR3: CASTLSDRVTEAFF. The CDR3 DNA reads TGTGCCAGCACCCTGTCGGACAGGGTCACTGAAGCTTTCTTT.

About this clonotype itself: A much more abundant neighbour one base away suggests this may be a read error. The CDR3 sequence: CASTPRATSRNIQYF. The CDR3 region has the DNA TGTGCCAGCACCCCTAGGGCTACTAGCCGCAACATTCAGTACTTC. This chain joins TRBV6-5 and TRBJ2-4, with D possibly matching TRBD2 (6 bases). Germline lookup yields CDR1 MNHEY and CDR2 SVGAGI. Deletions cut 7 bases from V and 7 bases from J, with 20 bases between. There are 15 residues in the CDR3.

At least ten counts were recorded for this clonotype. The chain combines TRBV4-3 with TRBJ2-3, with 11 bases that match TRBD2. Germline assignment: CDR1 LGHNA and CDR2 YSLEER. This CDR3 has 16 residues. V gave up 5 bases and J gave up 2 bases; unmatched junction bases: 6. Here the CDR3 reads CASSTRTSGYTDTQYF. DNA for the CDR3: TGCGCCAGCAGCACCCGGACTAGCGGGTACACAGATACGCAGTATTTT.

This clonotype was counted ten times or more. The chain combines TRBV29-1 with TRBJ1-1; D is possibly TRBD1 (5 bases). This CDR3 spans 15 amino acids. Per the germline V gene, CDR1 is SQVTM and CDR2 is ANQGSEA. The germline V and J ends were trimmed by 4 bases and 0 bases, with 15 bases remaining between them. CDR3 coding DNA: TGCAGCGTTGGAATGGGGGGACGGATGAACACTGAAGCTTTCTTT. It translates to CSVGMGGRMNTEAFF.

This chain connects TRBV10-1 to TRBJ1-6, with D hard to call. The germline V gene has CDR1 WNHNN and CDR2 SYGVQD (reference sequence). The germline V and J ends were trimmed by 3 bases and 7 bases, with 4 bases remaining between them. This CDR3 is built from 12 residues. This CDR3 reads CASSDRNSPLHF. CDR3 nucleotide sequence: TGCGCCAGCAGTGATCGGAATTCACCCCTCCACTTT.

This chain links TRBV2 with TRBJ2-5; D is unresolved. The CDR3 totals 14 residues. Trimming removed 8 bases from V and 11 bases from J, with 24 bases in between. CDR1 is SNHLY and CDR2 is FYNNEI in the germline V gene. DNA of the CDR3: TGTGCCAGCGTTGCCGTCGCCTCCACAAATGAGCAGTACTTC. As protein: CASVAVASTNEQYF.

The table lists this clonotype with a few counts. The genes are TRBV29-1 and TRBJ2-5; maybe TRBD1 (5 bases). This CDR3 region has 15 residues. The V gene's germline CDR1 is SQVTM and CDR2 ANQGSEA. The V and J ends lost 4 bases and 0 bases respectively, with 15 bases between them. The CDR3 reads CSVGPRVNNQETQYF. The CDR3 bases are TGCAGCGTTGGGCCCAGGGTGAATAACCAAGAGACCCAGTACTTC.

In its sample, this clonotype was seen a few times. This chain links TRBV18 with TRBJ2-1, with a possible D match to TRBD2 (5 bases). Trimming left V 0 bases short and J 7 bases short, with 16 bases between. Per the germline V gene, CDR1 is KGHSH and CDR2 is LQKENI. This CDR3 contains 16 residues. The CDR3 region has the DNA TGTGCCAGCTCACCACCCAACCTGAGGGTATGGAATGAGCAGTTCTTC. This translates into CASSPPNLRVWNEQFF.

The chain's CDR3 is CSAQDRSYYGYTF. The CDR3 nucleotides read TGCAGTGCTCAGGACAGGAGCTACTATGGCTACACCTTC. The V and J genes are TRBV20-1 and TRBJ1-2; 7 positions agree with TRBD1. The CDR3 runs 13 residues. Germline V lookup: CDR1 DFQATT, CDR2 SNEGSKA (reference sequence). Trimming cost V 5 bases and J 3 bases; bases outside gene matches: 6.

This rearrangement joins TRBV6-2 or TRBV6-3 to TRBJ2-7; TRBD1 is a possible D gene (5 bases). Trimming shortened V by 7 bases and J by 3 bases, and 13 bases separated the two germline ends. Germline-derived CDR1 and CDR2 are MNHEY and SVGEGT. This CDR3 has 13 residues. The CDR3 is CASTQTALYEQYF. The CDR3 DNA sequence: TGTGCCAGCACTCAGACAGCCCTCTACGAGCAGTACTTC.

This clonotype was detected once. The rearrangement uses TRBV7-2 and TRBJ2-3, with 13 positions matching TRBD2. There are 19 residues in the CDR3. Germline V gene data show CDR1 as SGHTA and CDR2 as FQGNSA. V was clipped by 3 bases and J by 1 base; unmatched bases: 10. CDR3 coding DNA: TGTGCCAGCAGCTTTCGACTAGCGGGAGGAGTTGGGGGCACAGATACGCAGTATTTT. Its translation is CASSFRLAGGVGGTDTQYF.

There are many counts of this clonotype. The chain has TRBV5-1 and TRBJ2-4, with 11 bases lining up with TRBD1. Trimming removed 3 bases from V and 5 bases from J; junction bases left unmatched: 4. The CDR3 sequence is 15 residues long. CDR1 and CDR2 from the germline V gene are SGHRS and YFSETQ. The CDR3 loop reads CASSWTGGAENIQYF. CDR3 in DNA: TGCGCCAGCAGCTGGACAGGGGGCGCGGAAAACATTCAGTACTTC. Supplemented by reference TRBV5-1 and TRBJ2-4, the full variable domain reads KAGVTQTPRYLIKTRGQQVTLSCSPISGHRSVSWYQQTPGQGLQFLFEYFSETQRNKGNFPGRFSGRQFSNSRSEMNVSTLELGDSALYLCASSWTGGAENIQYFGAGTRLSVL.

The CDR3 here is CASSARWGAGGATGELFF. The CDR3 nucleotides read TGTGCCAGCAGCGCTCGGTGGGGGGCGGGGGGAGCGACCGGGGAGCTGTTTTTT. V is TRBV9 and J is TRBJ2-2; 8 bases are shared with TRBD2. V lost 3 bases and J lost 5; bases outside the gene matches: 15. Germline values: CDR1 SGDLS, CDR2 YYNGEE. The CDR3 runs 18 residues.

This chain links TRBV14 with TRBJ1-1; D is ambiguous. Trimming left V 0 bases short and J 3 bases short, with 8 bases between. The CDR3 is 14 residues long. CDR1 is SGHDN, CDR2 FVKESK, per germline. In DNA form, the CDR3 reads TGTGCCAGCAGCCAAGATCCACTCTACACTGAAGCTTTCTTT. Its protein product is CASSQDPLYTEAFF.